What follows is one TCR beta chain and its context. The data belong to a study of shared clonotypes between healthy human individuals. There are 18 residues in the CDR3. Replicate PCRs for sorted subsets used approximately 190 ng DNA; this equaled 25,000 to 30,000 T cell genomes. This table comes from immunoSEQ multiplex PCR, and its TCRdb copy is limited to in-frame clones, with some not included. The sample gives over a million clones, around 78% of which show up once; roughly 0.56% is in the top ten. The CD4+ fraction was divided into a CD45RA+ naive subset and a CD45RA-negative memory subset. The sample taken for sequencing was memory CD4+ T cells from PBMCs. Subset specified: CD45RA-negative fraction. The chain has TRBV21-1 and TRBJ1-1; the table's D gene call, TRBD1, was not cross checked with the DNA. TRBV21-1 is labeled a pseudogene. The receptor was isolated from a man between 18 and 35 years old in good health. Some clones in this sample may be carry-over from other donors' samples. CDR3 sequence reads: CASSKGQGHSYGNTEAFF. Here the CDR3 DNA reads TGTGCCAGCAGCAAAGGGCAGGGGCATTCTTATGGGAACACTGAAGCTTTCTTT.